The present TCR beta chain was sequenced within a study of CD8 T cells in Susac syndrome. Findings of the study overall: Individuals included in the TCR sequencing and HLA analysis were acknowledged by the study to be relatively few in number.

Roughly 0.45 to 1 ug RNA was reverse transcribed with random hexamers. The authors amplified TCR beta CDR3 across 54 Vbeta and 13 Jbeta using immunoSEQ multiplex PCR. TCRdb re-called the immunoSEQ multiplex PCR reads with MiXCR, one entry per CDR3 protein. The repertoire consists of roughly 70,000 distinct CDR3 sequences, with 96% occurring once and the leading ten covering more than 0.09%. This clonotype was found once. Its antigen is not known. TCR beta was sequenced from blood CD8+ and CD4+ T cells. Negative isolation yielded CD4+ and CD8+ T cells, and FACS enriched TEMRA cells. The V segment lost 3 bases and the J segment 4 bases; nucleotides outside the gene matches: 8. The CDR3 totals 17 residues.

V and J are TRBV12-3 or TRBV12-4 and TRBJ2-1, with 11 nucleotides matching TRBD2. Sequences were obtained from CD4+ T cells from PBMCs. This TCR came from a human donor with multiple sclerosis. In DNA form, the CDR3 reads TGTGCCAGCAGTTTTGGAGTAGCGGGGGGGCCTTACAATGAGCAGTTCTTC. Protein sequence: CASSFGVAGGPYNEQFF.